One sample yielded the 5 T cell receptor beta chains listed below, sequenced in a study of CD8 T cells in ankylosing spondylitis (dated by TCRdb to 2017 to 2019). Libraries came from 5' RACE. The listed sequencing device is Illumina HiSeq 2500. The public reads were reanalyzed by TCRdb: fastp trimming at Q25, MiXCR alignment, in-frame beta chains only. Rows matching on CDR3 protein sequence are summarized as one entry with the most common DNA and genes. The sample table shows 220,000 or so distinct CDR3 sequences, and 15% to 20% are seen once. The ten largest clones capture 40% to 50% of the sample. Antigens for these TCRs are unknown. Study-level results and caveats: Blood from ankylosing spondylitis patients appeared to be characterized by a TCR beta motif composed of several highly homologous amino acid variants.

The sample consisted of blood, either unsorted or a sorted T cell fraction (not recorded which). The receptors shown here come from a male donor with ankylosing spondylitis.

This sequence joins TRBV4-3 and TRBJ2-1, with 11 positions matching TRBD2. This CDR3 has 17 amino acids. Looked up from germline, CDR1 is LGHNA and CDR2 is YSLEER. After removal of 1 base from V and 4 bases from J, the junction contained 6 bases not matched to a gene. CDR3 amino acids: CASSQGTGTSGYNEQFF. The CDR3 coding sequence is TGCGCCAGCAGCCAAGGGACCGGGACTAGCGGTTACAATGAGCAGTTCTTC.

The gene calls are TRBV6-5 and TRBJ1-1; D is ambiguous. Germline V lookup: CDR1 MNHEY, CDR2 SVGAGI. Trimming pared 0 bases from V and 5 bases from J, leaving 7 bases between. The CDR3 runs to 13 residues. CDR3 DNA sequence: TGTGCCAGCAGTTACTCTCTGGGTACTGAAGCTTTCTTT. This gives the protein CASSYSLGTEAFF.

CDR3 amino acids: CASSLGSGAHEQYF. The CDR3 coding sequence is TGTGCCAGCAGCTTAGGTTCAGGGGCCCACGAGCAGTACTTC. This chain links TRBV7-9 with TRBJ2-7; the D gene is possibly TRBD1 (6 bases). Trimming took 1 base from V and 5 from J, leaving 12 bases between them. CDR1 SEHNR and CDR2 FQNEAQ come from the germline V gene (reference sequence). The CDR3 covers 14 residues.

CDR3 coding DNA: TGTGCCAGCTCTATGGGGCCCTACAATGAGCAGTTCTTC. Its translation: CASSMGPYNEQFF. The rearrangement links TRBV12-3 or TRBV12-4 to TRBJ2-1; D may be TRBD1 (5 bases). The CDR3 totals 13 residues. V was cut by 8 bases and J by 2 bases, with 10 bases left in between.

This clonotype was detected many times. The V and J genes are TRBV12-3 or TRBV12-4 and TRBJ2-1; 8 bases agree with TRBD1. CDR3 length: 13 amino acids. With V trimmed by 6 bases and J by 9 bases, 7 bases remained unmatched. The CDR3 is CASSNAGGSEQFF. For the CDR3, the DNA is TGTGCCAGCAGCAACGCAGGGGGCTCTGAGCAGTTCTTC.